Below, 17 T cell receptor beta chains from the same sample are listed, as sequenced in a study of naive and memory T cell subsets. Findings and limits, study-wide: Especially in CD8 cells, naive repertoires contained a few larger clonotypes, possibly CD45RA-re-expressing memory cells.

Both TRBC1 and TRBC2 were covered by a beta constant-region primer of two equimolar oligonucleotides. Four rounds of PCR amplified the ligated cDNA using nested alpha and beta constant-region primers plus SP2. Each CDR3 protein gets one entry after TCRdb re-called the UMI-ligation and nested PCR reads with MiXCR. This sample has 99,000 or so distinct CDR3 sequences, with 14% found just once. No antigens are known for them. Sequences were obtained from naive CD8+ T cells from blood. These receptors all stem from a human donor in good health.

The V gene is TRBV12-3 or TRBV12-4, the J gene TRBJ2-4, with no clear D. The CDR3 has 13 residues. Between the trimmed V and J ends, which lost 6 bases and 0 bases, there was a span of 6 bases. This CDR3 reads CASRELAKNIQYF. The CDR3 DNA follows: TGTGCCAGCAGGGAACTAGCCAAAAACATTCAGTACTTC.

This clonotype was seen many times. This sequence joins TRBV4-2 and TRBJ2-1; maybe TRBD2 (7 bases). CDR3 size: 15 residues. V was clipped by 6 bases and J by 1 base, with 13 bases between them. The germline V gene encodes CDR1 LGHNA and CDR2 YNFKEQ. DNA for the CDR3: TGTGCCAGCAGTTCGGGGGGCGATTCCTACAATGAGCAGTTCTTC. It yields the protein CASSSGGDSYNEQFF.

The chain combines TRBV5-1 with TRBJ1-1, with D tentatively TRBD1 (5 bases). The germline gives CDR1 SGHRS, CDR2 YFSETQ. V dropped 0 bases and J dropped 7 bases, with 16 bases sitting between them. The CDR3 sequence is 15 residues long. CDR3 residues: CASSLETVDINEAFF. The CDR3 DNA is TGCGCCAGCAGCTTGGAGACAGTCGACATAAATGAAGCTTTCTTT.

CDR3 loop: CASSPTGSASAEAFF. The CDR3 DNA follows: TGTGCCAGCAGCCCGACAGGTAGCGCCTCAGCTGAAGCTTTCTTT. The V call is TRBV3-1, the J call TRBJ1-1; tentatively, D is TRBD1 (6 bases). Trimming left V 4 bases short and J 6 bases short, with 18 bases between. The CDR3 sequence is 15 residues long. The germline V gene encodes CDR1 LGHDT and CDR2 YNNKEL (reference sequence).

This rearrangement joins TRBV20-1 to TRBJ2-7; D tentatively fits TRBD1 or TRBD2 (5 bases each). The CDR3 consists of 15 residues. Trimming pared 2 bases from V and 2 bases from J, leaving 16 bases between. Germline CDR1 DFQATT, CDR2 SNEGSKA (reference sequence). The CDR3 is CSARTTGTTPYEQYF. In DNA, the CDR3 is TGCAGTGCTAGAACGACCGGGACGACCCCCTACGAGCAGTACTTC.

This clonotype appeared many times. The chain employs TRBV5-1 and TRBJ1-5; 8 bases align to TRBD1. The V segment lost 3 bases and the J segment 7 bases; nucleotides outside the gene matches: 6. The CDR3 length is 14 residues. CDR1 and CDR2 from the germline V gene are SGHRS and YFSETQ. In nucleotides, the CDR3 is TGCGCCAGCAGCTACGACAGGGGTGGCCAGCCCCAGCATTTT. Translated: CASSYDRGGQPQHF.

The V call is TRBV7-9, the J call TRBJ2-1; D remains ambiguous. The germline V gene has CDR1 SEHNR and CDR2 FQNEAQ (reference sequence). CDR3 length equals 15 residues. V lost 1 base and J lost 2, with 9 bases in between. The DNA of the CDR3 is TGTGCCAGCAGCTTAGGAGCTAGACCCTACAATGAGCAGTTCTTC. Translated, it gives CASSLGARPYNEQFF.

The table lists this clonotype with a few counts. The chain combines TRBV12-3 or TRBV12-4 with TRBJ1-1; D gene ambiguous. V lost 5 bases and J lost 3, with 7 bases in between. The CDR3 is 12 residues long. This CDR3 reads CASSDKYTEAFF. CDR3 coding DNA: TGTGCCAGCAGTGATAAGTACACTGAAGCTTTCTTT.

This clonotype showed up just a few times. The chain couples TRBV7-8 to TRBJ2-1; TRBD1 matches 7 bases. The CDR3 has 15 amino acids. Germline lookup yields CDR1 SGHVS and CDR2 FQNEAQ. V trimming: 5 bases; J trimming: 6 bases; junction bases outside the gene matches: 10. The CDR3 DNA follows: TGTGCCAGCAGCCCCGGACAGGAAAATAGCAATGAGCAGTTCTTC. Translated, it gives CASSPGQENSNEQFF.

This clonotype was counted only a few times. The chain uses TRBV7-8 and TRBJ2-3, with D maybe TRBD1 (5 bases). Looked up from germline, CDR1 is SGHVS and CDR2 is FQNEAQ. This CDR3 has 16 amino acids. Deletions cut 5 bases from V and 0 bases from J, with 15 bases between. The CDR3 DNA is TGTGCCAGCAGCCGTACCCAGGGTACTAGCACAGATACGCAGTATTTT. The encoded protein is CASSRTQGTSTDTQYF.

This clonotype has at least ten counts. The chain has TRBV7-9 and TRBJ2-1; no firm D call. V was shortened by 3 bases and J by 5 bases, with 11 bases between the two germline ends. Germline CDR1 reads SEHNR; CDR2 reads FQNEAQ (reference sequence). The CDR3 runs 14 residues. The CDR3 sequence is CASSFAPTDNEQFF. CDR3 DNA: TGTGCCAGCAGCTTTGCTCCTACTGACAATGAGCAGTTCTTC.

This clonotype was counted at least ten times. The chain carries TRBV6-6 and TRBJ2-1; 12 nucleotides align to TRBD2. With 0 bases clipped from V and 6 bases from J, the junction kept 12 bases outside the gene matches. The CDR3 has 19 amino acids. Germline V gives CDR1 MNHNY, CDR2 SVGAGI (reference sequence). CDR3 loop: CASSYSSLTSGSMGNEQFF. CDR3 nucleotides: TGTGCCAGCAGTTACTCGTCCCTGACTAGCGGGAGTATGGGCAATGAGCAGTTCTTC.

The rearrangement uses TRBV12-3 or TRBV12-4 and TRBJ1-2; 9 bases are shared with TRBD1. The CDR3 extends over 14 amino acids. The J segment lost 4 bases and the V segment lost 6 bases, leaving 6 bases of the junction unmatched. The CDR3 DNA sequence: TGTGCCAGCAGGGACAGGGGATACGGCTATGGCTACACCTTC. Its protein product is CASRDRGYGYGYTF.

In this sample, this clonotype turned up a few times. The chain combines TRBV18 with TRBJ2-1, with D perhaps given as TRBD1 or TRBD2 (5 bases each). CDR3 length: 12 residues. The V and J ends lost 3 bases and 9 bases respectively, with 9 bases between them. CDR1 is KGHSH and CDR2 is LQKENI in the germline V gene. The chain's CDR3 is CASSPERGEQFF. DNA for the CDR3: TGTGCCAGCTCACCTGAGAGGGGTGAGCAGTTCTTC.

This clonotype was seen a few times. This chain links TRBV5-1 with TRBJ2-3; a weak D match, TRBD1 (5 bases). This CDR3 spans 15 amino acids. The V end lost 3 bases, the J end lost 4 bases, and 15 bases lay between the germline ends. From germline, CDR1 is SGHRS and CDR2 YFSETQ. The CDR3 reads CASSSQGASSDTQYF. In nucleotides, the CDR3 is TGCGCCAGCAGCTCTCAGGGTGCAAGTTCAGATACGCAGTATTTT.

The chain links TRBV4-3 to TRBJ2-1; 14 positions agree with TRBD2. The CDR3 has 13 residues. Germline CDR1 reads LGHNA; CDR2 reads YSLEER. V shed 8 bases, J shed 9 bases, and the junction held 3 bases outside the gene matches. CDR3 loop: CASRLAGGGEQFF. The CDR3 nucleotides read TGCGCCAGCCGACTAGCGGGAGGGGGTGAGCAGTTCTTC.

The chain links TRBV5-1 to TRBJ2-7; D not resolved. Germline lookup yields CDR1 SGHRS and CDR2 YFSETQ. The CDR3 has 15 residues. Trimming removed 3 bases at V and 1 base at J, with 14 bases between. This CDR3 is CASSYIDGASYEQYF. CDR3 sequence (DNA): TGCGCCAGCAGCTATATCGACGGCGCTTCCTACGAGCAGTACTTC. Full variable domain (remainder filled in from reference TRBV5-1 and TRBJ2-7): KAGVTQTPRYLIKTRGQQVTLSCSPISGHRSVSWYQQTPGQGLQFLFEYFSETQRNKGNFPGRFSGRQFSNSRSEMNVSTLELGDSALYLCASSYIDGASYEQYFGPGTRLTVT.